Only a few counts were recorded for the clone carrying this T cell receptor (beta chain). Its antigen remains unknown. The data belong to a study of OX40 agonist ivuxolimab in advanced cancers. On the study more broadly: Allowance was made for prior anti-PD-1, anti-PD-L1 or anti-CTLA-4 therapy, and approximately 41% had some. Partial responses were achieved by three patients: one hepatocellular carcinoma, two cutaneous melanoma. Points from the study as a whole: The study observed clonal expansion of CD4+ and CD8+ blood T cells by week 6 at 0.1 to 3.0 mg/kg.

CDR3 length: 15 amino acids. CDR1 is MRHNA, CDR2 SNTAGT, per germline. Trimming stripped 7 bases from V and 0 bases from J, with 13 bases between. The method was immunoSEQ multiplex PCR; TCRdb's version includes in-frame clones alone and lacks a portion of them. Seen here are roughly 80,000 clones, around 90% observed once, and the top ten hold around 0.31%. This TCR derives from an adult with an advanced solid tumor such as melanoma, head and neck, liver or kidney cancer. The source was CD4+ or CD8+ T cells sorted from blood, collected in a trial of the OX40 agonist ivuxolimab. The chain links TRBV6-4 to TRBJ1-5, with D hard to call. The CDR3 bases are TGTGCCAGCAATAAGGAGGCCCTTAGCAATCAGCCCCAGCATTTT. Its translation: CASNKEALSNQPQHF.